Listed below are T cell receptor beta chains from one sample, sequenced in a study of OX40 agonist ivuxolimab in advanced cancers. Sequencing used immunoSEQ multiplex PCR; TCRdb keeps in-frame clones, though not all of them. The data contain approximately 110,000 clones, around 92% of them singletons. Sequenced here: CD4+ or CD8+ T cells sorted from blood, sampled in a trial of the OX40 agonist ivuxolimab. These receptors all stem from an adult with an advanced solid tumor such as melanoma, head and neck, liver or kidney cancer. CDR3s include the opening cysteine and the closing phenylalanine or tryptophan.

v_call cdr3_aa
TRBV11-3 CASSLGGGEDYEQYF
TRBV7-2 CASSLGGWGRDNEQFF
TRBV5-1 CASSSSLDTQYF
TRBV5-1 CASSSEPGTSDTQYF
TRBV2 CASCRDSNTEAFF
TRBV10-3 CAIRGRKEDMNTEAFF
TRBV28 CASSLIDQGIRPQHF
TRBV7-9 CASTQTATTDTQYF
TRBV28 CASSPLGGLNINIQYF
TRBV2 CASVRTTLSEQYF
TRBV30 CAWSTDKSSGNTIYF
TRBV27 CASSLWTSSSYNEQFF
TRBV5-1 CASSFQGATEAFF
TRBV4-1 CASSQGFGPSEQFF
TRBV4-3 CASSQVLLAGGREQFF
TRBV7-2 CASSSTGLAFF
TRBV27 CASRGGGRTAEQYF
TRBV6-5 CASRGGAGEQYF
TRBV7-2 CASSPQGPPSYNEQFF
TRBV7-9 CASSRETGAQETQYF
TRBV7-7 CASSPRAPGELFF
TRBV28 CASRKDGAGVDYGYTF
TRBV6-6 CASSSASGAYEQYF
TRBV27 CASSLVRGEGLNSPLHF
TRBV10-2 CASSEGDWSNQPQHF
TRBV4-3 CASSQVGRSHGGYTF
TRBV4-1 CASSHYTGGRSYEQYF
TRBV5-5 CASRVSSDIYEQYF
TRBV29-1 CSVEATYEQYF
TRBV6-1 CASSEWARGDYGYTF
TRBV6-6 CASSYPSGETQYF
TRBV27 CASSLSFNAGELFF
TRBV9 CASSGSYNEQFF
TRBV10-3 CAISDDAGGPDEQFF
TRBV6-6 CASSFDRGREKLFF
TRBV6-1 CASRNDRIIETQYF